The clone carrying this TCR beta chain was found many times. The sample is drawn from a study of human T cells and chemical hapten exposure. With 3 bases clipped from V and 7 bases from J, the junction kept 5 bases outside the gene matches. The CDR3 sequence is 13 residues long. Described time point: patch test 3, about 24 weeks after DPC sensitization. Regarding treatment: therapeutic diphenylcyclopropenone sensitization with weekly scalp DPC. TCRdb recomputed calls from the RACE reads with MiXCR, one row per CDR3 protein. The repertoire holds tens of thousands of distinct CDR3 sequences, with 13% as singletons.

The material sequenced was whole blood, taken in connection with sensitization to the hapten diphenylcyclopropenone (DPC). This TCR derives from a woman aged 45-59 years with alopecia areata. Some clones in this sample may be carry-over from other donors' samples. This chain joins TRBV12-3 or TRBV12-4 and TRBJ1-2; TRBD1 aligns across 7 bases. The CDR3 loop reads CASSFGTAAGYTF. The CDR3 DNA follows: TGTGCCAGCAGTTTTGGGACAGCCGCTGGCTACACCTTC.